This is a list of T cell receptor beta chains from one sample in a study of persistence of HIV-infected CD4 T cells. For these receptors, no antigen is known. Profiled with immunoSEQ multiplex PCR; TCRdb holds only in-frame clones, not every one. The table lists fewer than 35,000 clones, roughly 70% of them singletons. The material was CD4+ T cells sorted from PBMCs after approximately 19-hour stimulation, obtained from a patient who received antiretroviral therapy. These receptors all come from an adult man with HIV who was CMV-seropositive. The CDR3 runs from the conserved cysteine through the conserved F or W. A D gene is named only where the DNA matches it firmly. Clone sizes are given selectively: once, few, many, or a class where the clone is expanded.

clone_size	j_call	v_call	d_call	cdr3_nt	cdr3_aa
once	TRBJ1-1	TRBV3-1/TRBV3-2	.	TGTGCCAGCAGCCAAGGGGAAAGAGCTTTCTTT	CASSQGERAFF
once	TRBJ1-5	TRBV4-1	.	TGCGCCAGCAGCCAAGAAGACAACAGGGCAAATCAGCCCCAGCATTTT	CASSQEDNRANQPQHF
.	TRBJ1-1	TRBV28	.	TGTGCCAGCAGTCTATACAGGGAAGGAGCTTTCTTT	CASSLYREGAFF
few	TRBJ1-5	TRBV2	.	TGTGCCAGCAGTTCCGGGACCCTTATGAGGCCCCAGCATTTT	CASSSGTLMRPQHF
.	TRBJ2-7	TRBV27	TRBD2	TGTGCCAGCAGATTTACTAGCGCTCACTCCTACGAGCAGTACTTC	CASRFTSAHSYEQYF
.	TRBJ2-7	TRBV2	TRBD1	TGTGCCAGCAGGGCCTCCGGGACAGCGAGCTCCTACGAGCAGTACTTC	CASRASGTASSYEQYF
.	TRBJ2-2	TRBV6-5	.	TGTGCCAGCAGTTCTAAACCGGGGGAGCTGTTTTTT	CASSSKPGELFF
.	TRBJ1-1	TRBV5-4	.	TGTGCCAGCAGCTTATCTGCACAGGACGGGTTGGCTTTCTTT	CASSLSAQDGLAFF
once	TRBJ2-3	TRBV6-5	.	TGTGCCAGCAGTTACGAGTTCGGGCGGACGCAGTATTTT	CASSYEFGRTQYF
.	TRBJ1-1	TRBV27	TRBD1	TGTGCCAGCAGTTGGACAGGACGGGCCACTGAAGCTTTCTTT	CASSWTGRATEAFF
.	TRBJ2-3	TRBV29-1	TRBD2	TGCAGCGTTGCAGACCTTAGCGGGGGGGAGTATTTT	CSVADLSGGEYF
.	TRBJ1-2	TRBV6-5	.	TGTGCCAGCAGTTACTCGAGGGGAAGGGACGCTTATGGCTACACCTTC	CASSYSRGRDAYGYTF
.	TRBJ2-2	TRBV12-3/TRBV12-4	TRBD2	TGTGCCAGCAGTCTCCGGGGGGTGGAGGAGCTGTTTTTT	CASSLRGVEELFF
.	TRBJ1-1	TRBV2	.	TGTGCCAGCAGTGATGACGTGAACACTGAAGCTTTCTTT	CASSDDVNTEAFF
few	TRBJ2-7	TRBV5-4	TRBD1	TGTGCCAGCAGCTTCCGGACAGGGCACGAGCAGTACTTC	CASSFRTGHEQYF
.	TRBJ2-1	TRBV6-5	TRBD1	TGTGCCTCGAAGCCGGGACAGGTCGACAATGAGCAGTTCTTC	CASKPGQVDNEQFF
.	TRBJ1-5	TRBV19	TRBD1	TGTGCCAGTAGTATAGACGGAGGACAGGGGGCATGGCAGCCCCAGCATTTT	CASSIDGGQGAWQPQHF
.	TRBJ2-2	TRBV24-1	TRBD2	TGTGCCACCAGTGATTCGGGGGGGGGACCCCTTCAAACCGGGGAGCTGTTTTTT	CATSDSGGGPLQTGELFF
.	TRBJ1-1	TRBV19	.	TGTGCCAGTGGACACCGGACTGAAGCTTTCTTT	CASGHRTEAFF
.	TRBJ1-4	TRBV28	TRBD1	TGTGCCAGCAGCTTTACCGGACAGGGACTTAATGAAAAACTGTTTTTT	CASSFTGQGLNEKLFF
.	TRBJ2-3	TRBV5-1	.	TGCGCCAGCAGCCTGGAGGGGACATGGGGTACAGATACGCAGTATTTT	CASSLEGTWGTDTQYF
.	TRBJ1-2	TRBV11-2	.	TGTGCCAGCAGTACCGGACCCACCTCGAGTGGCTACACCTTC	CASSTGPTSSGYTF
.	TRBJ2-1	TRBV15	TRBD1	TGTGCCACCAGCAGAGATATGGGACAGGGAAATGAGCAGTTCTTC	CATSRDMGQGNEQFF
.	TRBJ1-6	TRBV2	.	TGTGCCAGCAGAGATGGAGGGGCTTATTCACCCCTCCACTTT	CASRDGGAYSPLHF
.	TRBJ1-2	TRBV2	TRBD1	TGTGCCAGCACCCTGGGACAGGCTCCGAAGGGCTACACCTTC	CASTLGQAPKGYTF
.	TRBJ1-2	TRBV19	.	TGTGCCAGTAGTCAAGAGGGAGTTGGTAACTATGGCTACACCTTC	CASSQEGVGNYGYTF
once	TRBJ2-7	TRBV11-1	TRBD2	TGTGCCAGCATCAGAAAGACTAGCGGGGGGTGGCAGTACTTC	CASIRKTSGGWQYF
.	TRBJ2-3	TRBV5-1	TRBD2	TGCGCCAGCAGTTTAGCGGGGGGGCAAGGAGATACGCAGTATTTT	CASSLAGGQGDTQYF